These T cell receptor beta chains were read from a single sample in a study of T cell repertoires in cytomegalovirus infection. TCRdb re-called the reads with MiXCR, one entry per CDR3 protein. The sample holds 250,000 to 300,000 distinct CDR3 sequences, over 8% seen once. Input material: PBMCs. Receptor source: a human donor in good health (CMV status not recorded). Some clones in this sample may be carry-over from other donors' samples. The CDR3 runs from the conserved cysteine through the conserved F or W. The order of the fields is CDR3 length, V gene, J gene, clone size, D gene, CDR3 DNA, CDR3 protein. A D gene is named only where the DNA matches it firmly. Size is stated for part of the rows, as once, few or many counts, or as a class when the clone is expanded.

length: 14
V: TRBV4-3
J: TRBJ2-5
size: few
D: TRBD2
DNA: TGCGCCAGCAGCCAAGAGGCTAGCGGGGGCCCCCGCTACTTC
CDR3: CASSQEASGGPRYF

length: 15
V: TRBV6-2/TRBV6-3
J: TRBJ1-1
size: few
D: NA
DNA: TGTGCCAGCAGTTCCCATCGTCCAGGGTTCGGTGAAGCTTTCTTT
CDR3: CASSSHRPGFGEAFF

length: 17
V: TRBV12-3/TRBV12-4
J: TRBJ1-1
size: many
D: TRBD1
DNA: TGTGCCAGCAGTTTATCGGGGACAGCAAGCATGTACACTGAAGCTTTCTTT
CDR3: CASSLSGTASMYTEAFF

length: 12
V: TRBV7-2
J: TRBJ1-5
size: many
D: NA
DNA: TGTGCCAGCAGGGCTGGGAATCAGCCCCAGCATTTT
CDR3: CASRAGNQPQHF

length: 14
V: TRBV7-2
J: TRBJ2-1
size: many
D: NA
DNA: TGTGCCAGCAGCTTAGGACAGTTATACAATGAGCAGTTCTTC
CDR3: CASSLGQLYNEQFF

length: 14
V: TRBV6-2/TRBV6-3
J: TRBJ1-5
size: many
D: NA
DNA: TGTGCCAGCAGTTCATCAGGGGTTGGTCAGCCCCAGCATTTT
CDR3: CASSSSGVGQPQHF

length: 11
V: TRBV20-1
J: TRBJ2-5
size: NA
D: NA
DNA: TGCAGTGCCCCCCTTGAGGAGACCCAGTACTTC
CDR3: CSAPLEETQYF

length: 14
V: TRBV20-1
J: TRBJ1-2
size: few
D: TRBD1
DNA: TGCAGTGCTAGGGGGGACAGCGGGAGTTATGGCTACACCTTC
CDR3: CSARGDSGSYGYTF

length: 14
V: TRBV20-1
J: TRBJ2-3
size: many
D: NA
DNA: TGCAGTGCTATCCGGGAGAGCTCCACAGATACGCAGTATTTT
CDR3: CSAIRESSTDTQYF

length: 14
V: TRBV4-3
J: TRBJ2-1
size: few
D: NA
DNA: TGCGCCAGCAGCCAAGAGGGTCGGAGCAATGAGCAGTTCTTC
CDR3: CASSQEGRSNEQFF

length: 15
V: TRBV6-6
J: TRBJ2-3
size: NA
D: TRBD2
DNA: TGTGCCACCAACTTAGCGGGAGGGAGGGCAGATACGCAGTATTTT
CDR3: CATNLAGGRADTQYF

length: 14
V: TRBV7-6
J: TRBJ1-5
size: many
D: NA
DNA: TGTGCCAGCAGCCAACAGGGCCTCAATCAGCCCCAGCATTTT
CDR3: CASSQQGLNQPQHF

length: 12
V: TRBV7-2
J: TRBJ2-7
size: many
D: NA
DNA: TGTGCCAGCAGCTTATTGACTGGGGAGCAGTACTTC
CDR3: CASSLLTGEQYF

length: 13
V: TRBV7-8
J: TRBJ2-3
size: many
D: NA
DNA: TGTGCCGGTCGACAGACTAGCACAGATACGCAGTATTTT
CDR3: CAGRQTSTDTQYF

length: 15
V: TRBV5-4
J: TRBJ1-2
size: many
D: NA
DNA: TGTGCCAGCAGCTTGGCAGCCTGGGGGGCGAATGGCTACACCTTC
CDR3: CASSLAAWGANGYTF

length: 14
V: TRBV20-1
J: TRBJ2-7
size: NA
D: NA
DNA: TGCAGTGCTAGACAGGGCGGCCAGAGTTACGAGCAGTACTTC
CDR3: CSARQGGQSYEQYF

length: 15
V: TRBV12-3/TRBV12-4
J: TRBJ2-1
size: few
D: TRBD2
DNA: TGTGCCAGCAGCCCCGCTAGCGGGGGACACAATGAGCAGTTCTTC
CDR3: CASSPASGGHNEQFF

length: 15
V: TRBV7-2
J: TRBJ2-3
size: many
D: TRBD1
DNA: TGTGCCAGCAGCCCCCGGGACAGGGTTGCAGATACGCAGTATTTT
CDR3: CASSPRDRVADTQYF

length: 15
V: TRBV20-1
J: TRBJ2-3
size: few
D: TRBD2
DNA: TGCAGTGCTATAGCGGGGGGTACCCGCACAGATACGCAGTATTTT
CDR3: CSAIAGGTRTDTQYF

length: 16
V: TRBV7-8
J: TRBJ2-2
size: many
D: NA
DNA: TGTGCCAGCAACCTAAGGCCAGGGGGAGGGGTCGGGGAGCTGTTTTTT
CDR3: CASNLRPGGGVGELFF

length: 16
V: TRBV7-2
J: TRBJ2-5
size: NA
D: NA
DNA: TGTGCCAGCAGCTTAGGCTTTCGGGGGCCGGAAGAGACCCAGTACTTC
CDR3: CASSLGFRGPEETQYF

length: 15
V: TRBV10-2
J: TRBJ2-5
size: many
D: NA
DNA: TGCGCCAGCAGTGAGGCCGACGGATGGGTGGGGACCCAGTACTTC
CDR3: CASSEADGWVGTQYF

length: 15
V: TRBV19
J: TRBJ1-1
size: NA
D: TRBD1
DNA: TGTGCCAGTAGTAAAACGGGACAGACGAACACTGAAGCTTTCTTT
CDR3: CASSKTGQTNTEAFF

length: 15
V: TRBV7-2
J: TRBJ1-1
size: many
D: TRBD1
DNA: TGTGCCAGCAGCCCATCCTCAGGGGGGCTAATTGAAGCTTTCTTT
CDR3: CASSPSSGGLIEAFF

length: 18
V: TRBV19
J: TRBJ2-7
size: NA
D: TRBD2
DNA: TGTGCCAGTAGTATCCCCGGGACTAGCGGGCCCGCCGCCTACGAGCAGTACTTC
CDR3: CASSIPGTSGPAAYEQYF

length: 14
V: TRBV5-5
J: TRBJ2-1
size: NA
D: NA
DNA: TGTGCCAGCAGCTTCTCCGGGACCCTCAATGAGCAGTTCTTC
CDR3: CASSFSGTLNEQFF

length: 14
V: TRBV11-2
J: TRBJ2-3
size: many
D: TRBD2
DNA: TGTGCCAGCAGCTCACGACTAGCGGGAGATACGCAGTATTTT
CDR3: CASSSRLAGDTQYF

length: 18
V: TRBV7-2
J: TRBJ2-5
size: many
D: TRBD2
DNA: TGTGCCAGCAGCTACCCGGGACTAGCGGGAGGGGCCCAAGAGACCCAGTACTTC
CDR3: CASSYPGLAGGAQETQYF

length: 17
V: TRBV11-1
J: TRBJ2-5
size: many
D: NA
DNA: TGTGCCAGCAGCTTAGGATCGACTCAACTGTACCAAGAGACCCAGTACTTC
CDR3: CASSLGSTQLYQETQYF

length: 14
V: TRBV7-9
J: TRBJ1-1
size: many
D: NA
DNA: TGTGCCAGCAGCCGGGACGGCTGGGACACTGAAGCTTTCTTT
CDR3: CASSRDGWDTEAFF

length: 18
V: TRBV7-2
J: TRBJ2-6
size: many
D: TRBD1
DNA: TGTGCCAGCAGCCGAACCGGGACAGGGGTCTCTGGGGCCAACGTCCTGACTTTC
CDR3: CASSRTGTGVSGANVLTF

length: 16
V: TRBV28
J: TRBJ2-7
size: NA
D: TRBD2
DNA: TGTGCCAGCAGTTTATTTGTAGCGGGGGGTTCCTACGAGCAGTACTTC
CDR3: CASSLFVAGGSYEQYF

length: 15
V: TRBV27
J: TRBJ1-3
size: NA
D: TRBD1
DNA: TGTGCCAGCAGTTTAAAGGGGGCCTCTGGAAACACCATATATTTT
CDR3: CASSLKGASGNTIYF

length: 15
V: TRBV7-9
J: TRBJ2-7
size: NA
D: NA
DNA: TGTGCCAGCAGCCTCATTTCTGGGGGCAGGTACGAGCAGTACTTC
CDR3: CASSLISGGRYEQYF

length: 12
V: TRBV29-1
J: TRBJ2-7
size: NA
D: NA
DNA: TGCAGCGTTGAAGGTAGCTCCTACGAGCAGTACTTC
CDR3: CSVEGSSYEQYF

length: 14
V: TRBV3-1
J: TRBJ2-7
size: NA
D: TRBD1
DNA: TGTGCCAGCAGCCCCTGGGACAGAGCCTACGAGCAGTACTTC
CDR3: CASSPWDRAYEQYF

length: 14
V: TRBV7-6
J: TRBJ1-3
size: many
D: NA
DNA: TGTGCCAGCAGCCCCAGAGGACTCGGAAACACCATATATTTT
CDR3: CASSPRGLGNTIYF

length: 16
V: TRBV20-1
J: TRBJ2-2
size: many
D: TRBD2
DNA: TGCAGTGCTAGTACCAGCGGGAGGACGAACACCGGGGAGCTGTTTTTT
CDR3: CSASTSGRTNTGELFF

length: 20
V: TRBV7-2
J: TRBJ2-3
size: many
D: TRBD2
DNA: TGTGCCAGCAGCTCCCGGGGAGTACTAGCGGGAGATGGGGTCACAGATACGCAGTATTTT
CDR3: CASSSRGVLAGDGVTDTQYF

length: 13
V: TRBV10-3
J: TRBJ2-5
size: NA
D: TRBD1
DNA: TGTGCCATCAGTAAGACAGGGAGTGAGACCCAGTACTTC
CDR3: CAISKTGSETQYF

length: 13
V: TRBV20-1
J: TRBJ2-7
size: few
D: NA
DNA: TGCAGTGCTAGAGATCTACCGGACTCCGAGCAGTACTTC
CDR3: CSARDLPDSEQYF

length: 14
V: TRBV28
J: TRBJ1-3
size: NA
D: NA
DNA: TGTGCCAGCAGTGGGGACTCAGATACCCGGACCATATATTTT
CDR3: CASSGDSDTRTIYF

length: 14
V: TRBV7-6
J: TRBJ2-7
size: NA
D: NA
DNA: TGTGCCAGCAGCTTAGTGGCCGCCTCCTACGAGCAGTACTTC
CDR3: CASSLVAASYEQYF

length: 13
V: TRBV6-2/TRBV6-3
J: TRBJ1-1
size: NA
D: NA
DNA: TGTGCCAGCAGCACCGCGCGGAACACTGAAGCTTTCTTT
CDR3: CASSTARNTEAFF

length: 15
V: TRBV7-6
J: TRBJ2-5
size: many
D: NA
DNA: TGTGCCAGCAGCTTAGCGGGGGGACGGGTAGAGACCCAGTACTTC
CDR3: CASSLAGGRVETQYF

length: 15
V: TRBV7-8
J: TRBJ1-5
size: many
D: TRBD1
DNA: TGTGCCAGCAGCGGGGGACAGGGGGCAAATCAGCCCCAGCATTTT
CDR3: CASSGGQGANQPQHF

length: 14
V: TRBV20-1
J: TRBJ2-1
size: NA
D: NA
DNA: TGCAGTGCCGCTGGACAGCCAGCATCCAATGAGCAGTTCTTC
CDR3: CSAAGQPASNEQFF

length: 15
V: TRBV14
J: TRBJ1-1
size: NA
D: NA
DNA: TGTGCCAGCAGCCAAGACGCAAGATTGGGGACTGAAGCTTTCTTT
CDR3: CASSQDARLGTEAFF

length: 14
V: TRBV6-6
J: TRBJ1-5
size: NA
D: NA
DNA: TGTGCCAGCAGTGAATCGATAGGGAATCAGCCCCAGCATTTT
CDR3: CASSESIGNQPQHF

length: 14
V: TRBV5-1
J: TRBJ1-4
size: few
D: TRBD1
DNA: TGCGCCAGCAGCTTGAGACAGGGGAATGAAAAACTGTTTTTT
CDR3: CASSLRQGNEKLFF

length: 18
V: TRBV7-2
J: TRBJ2-1
size: many
D: TRBD2
DNA: TGTGCCAGCAGCTTAGAGGGGACTAGCGGGAGGTTCTACAATGAGCAGTTCTTC
CDR3: CASSLEGTSGRFYNEQFF

length: 13
V: TRBV4-1
J: TRBJ2-7
size: many
D: NA
DNA: TGCGCCAGCAGCCAAGACAGAGGGGACGAGCAGTACTTC
CDR3: CASSQDRGDEQYF

length: 17
V: TRBV11-2
J: TRBJ2-7
size: few
D: TRBD2
DNA: TGTGCCAGCAGCTTAGTACCCCTGCGCGGGAGGGCCGTCGAGCAGTACTTC
CDR3: CASSLVPLRGRAVEQYF

length: 15
V: TRBV7-2
J: TRBJ2-1
size: many
D: NA
DNA: TGTGCCAGCAGCTTAGAGGGCGAGAGTTACAATGAGCAGTTCTTC
CDR3: CASSLEGESYNEQFF